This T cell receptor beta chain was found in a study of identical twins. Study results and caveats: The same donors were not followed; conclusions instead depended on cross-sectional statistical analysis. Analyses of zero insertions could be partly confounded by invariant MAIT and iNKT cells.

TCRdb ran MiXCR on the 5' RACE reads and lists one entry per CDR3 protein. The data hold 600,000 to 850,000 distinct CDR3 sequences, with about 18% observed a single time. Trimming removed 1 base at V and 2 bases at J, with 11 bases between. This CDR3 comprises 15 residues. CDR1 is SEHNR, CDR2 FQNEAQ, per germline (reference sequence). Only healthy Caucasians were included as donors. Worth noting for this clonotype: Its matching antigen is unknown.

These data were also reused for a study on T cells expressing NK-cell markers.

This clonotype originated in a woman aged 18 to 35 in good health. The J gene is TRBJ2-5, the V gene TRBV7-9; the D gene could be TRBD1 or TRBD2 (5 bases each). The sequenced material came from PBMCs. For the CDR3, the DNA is TGTGCCAGCAGCTTAGGAGGGGAACAGCAAGAGACCCAGTACTTC. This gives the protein CASSLGGEQQETQYF.